Sequencing of this T cell receptor (beta chain) was carried out in a study of molecular identifiers for immune sequencing clone quantification. This clonotype was counted a single time. The CDR3 has 13 residues. Germline V gene lookup returns CDR1 MDHEN and CDR2 SYDVKM. Trimming took 1 base from V and 3 from J, leaving 7 bases between them. TCRdb re-analysed the PCR reads in MiXCR, keeping a single row per CDR3 protein. In the table there are 53,000 or so distinct CDR3 sequences, about a third of which are singletons. What was sequenced was naive CD8+ T cells from blood, with Jurkat cell RNA spiked in. As for subset: FACS-sorted CD8+CD4-CCR7+CD45RA+ naive T cells. This chain uses TRBV28 with TRBJ2-7; D gene ambiguous. The sequence was obtained from a human donor in good health. Some libraries in this study had Jurkat cell RNA spiked in. CDR3 loop: CASSLLHDYEQYF. CDR3 sequence (DNA): TGTGCCAGCAGTTTATTGCATGACTACGAGCAGTACTTC.